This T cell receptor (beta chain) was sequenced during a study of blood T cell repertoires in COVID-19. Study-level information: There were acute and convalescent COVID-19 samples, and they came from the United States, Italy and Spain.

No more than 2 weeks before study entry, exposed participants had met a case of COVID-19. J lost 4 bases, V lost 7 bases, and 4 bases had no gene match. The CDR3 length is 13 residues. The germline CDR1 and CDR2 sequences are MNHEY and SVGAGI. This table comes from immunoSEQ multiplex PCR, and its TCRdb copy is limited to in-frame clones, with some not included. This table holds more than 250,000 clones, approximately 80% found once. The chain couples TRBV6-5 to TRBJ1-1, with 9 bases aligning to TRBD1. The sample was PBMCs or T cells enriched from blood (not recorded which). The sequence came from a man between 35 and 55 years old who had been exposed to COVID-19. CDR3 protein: CASTGTGLTEAFF. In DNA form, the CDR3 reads TGTGCCAGCACCGGGACAGGGCTCACTGAAGCTTTCTTT.